The 31 T cell receptor beta chains below come from one sample, sequenced in a study of blood T cell repertoires in COVID-19. Sequencing used immunoSEQ multiplex PCR; TCRdb keeps in-frame clones, though not all of them. The sample carries about 170,000 clones, around 82% recorded once. The source material was peripheral blood. The receptors come from a man in his sixties who had recovered from COVID-19.

The V and J genes are TRBV5-1 and TRBJ1-4, with TRBD1 as a possible D gene (5 bases). CDR3 length: 14 residues. In germline, CDR1 is SGHRS, CDR2 YFSETQ. With 3 bases removed from V and 10 bases from J, the gap between germline ends came to 16 bases. CDR3 region: CASSSEGRGGKLFF. The CDR3 coding sequence is TGCGCCAGCAGCTCGGAGGGAAGGGGAGGAAAACTGTTTTTT. The full variable domain, completed using reference TRBV5-1 and TRBJ1-4, is KAGVTQTPRYLIKTRGQQVTLSCSPISGHRSVSWYQQTPGQGLQFLFEYFSETQRNKGNFPGRFSGRQFSNSRSEMNVSTLELGDSALYLCASSSEGRGGKLFFGSGTQLSVL.

V and J are TRBV19 and TRBJ1-1; D may be TRBD1 (5 bases). CDR3 length: 14 residues. V shed 3 bases and J shed 4 bases, with 12 bases lying between them. Germline values: CDR1 LNHDA, CDR2 SQIVND (reference sequence). The CDR3: CASSMRRQSTEAFF. CDR3 nucleotide sequence: TGTGCCAGTAGTATGAGGCGACAGTCCACTGAAGCTTTCTTT.

This clone was seen just once. This chain connects TRBV12-5 to TRBJ2-1; 8 bases match TRBD1. The CDR3 length is 12 residues. The ends lost 1 base at V and 15 bases at J; junction bases unmatched: 5. Germline V gives CDR1 LGHNT, CDR2 FRNRAP. The CDR3 nucleotides read TGTGCTAGTGGTTTGGGCGACAGGGGCCGGTTCTTC. Amino acids: CASGLGDRGRFF.

This sequence joins TRBV7-2 and TRBJ1-2; D is possibly TRBD1 (6 bases). The CDR3 has 15 amino acids. Trimming removed 2 bases at V and 5 bases at J, with 15 bases between. Germline CDR1 SGHTA, CDR2 FQGNSA. The CDR3 region has the DNA TGTGCCAGCAGCTTAAGGACAGCCTCGAGGTATGGCTACACCTTC. Protein product: CASSLRTASRYGYTF.

V usage is TRBV7-8 and J usage is TRBJ2-5; 10 bases agree with TRBD1. V lost 4 bases, J lost 0 bases, and 2 bases stayed unmatched. The CDR3 is 15 amino acids. Germline V lookup: CDR1 SGHVS, CDR2 FQNEAQ. The CDR3 region is CASSSGTGDQETQYF. CDR3 nucleotide sequence: TGTGCCAGCAGCTCCGGGACAGGGGACCAAGAGACCCAGTACTTC. The whole variable domain, filled in from reference TRBV7-8 and TRBJ2-5, reads GAGVSQSPRYKVAKRGQDVALRCDPISGHVSLFWYQQALGQGPEFLTYFQNEAQLDKSGLPSDRFFAERPEGSVSTLKIQRTQQEDSAVYLCASSSGTGDQETQYFGPGTRLLVL.

The chain has TRBV7-2 and TRBJ1-2, with a tentative D call TRBD1 (6 bases). Germline values: CDR1 SGHTA, CDR2 FQGNSA. With 0 bases removed from V and 7 bases from J, the gap between germline ends came to 12 bases. There are 14 residues in the CDR3. The CDR3, as DNA: TGTGCCAGCAGCTTAGCGGGGGACAAGCGTGGCTACACCTTC. It yields the protein CASSLAGDKRGYTF. The full variable domain, in which reference TRBV7-2 and TRBJ1-2 provide the parts outside the CDR3, is GAGVSQSPSNKVTEKGKDVELRCDPISGHTALYWYRQSLGQGLEFLIYFQGNSAPDKSGLPSDRFSAERTGGSVSTLTIQRTQQEDSAVYLCASSLAGDKRGYTFGSGTRLTVV.

The V call is TRBV9, the J call TRBJ2-3, with TRBD2 matching 10 bases. V dropped 0 bases and J dropped 4; count of bases not matched to a gene: 5. This CDR3 region has 16 residues. Germline V gene lookup returns CDR1 SGDLS and CDR2 YYNGEE. CDR3 coding DNA: TGTGCCAGCAGCGTAGTAGAAGCGGGGGGGCCAGATACGCAGTATTTT. Amino acids: CASSVVEAGGPDTQYF.

V is TRBV7-3 and J is TRBJ1-1, with 7 bases fitting TRBD1. CDR3 length: 13 amino acids. CDR1 and CDR2 from the germline V gene are SGHTA and FQGTGA. V shed 5 bases, J shed 9 bases, and the junction held 9 bases outside the gene matches. CDR3: CASSPHTGEQAFF. In DNA, the CDR3 is TGTGCCAGCAGCCCCCACACAGGGGAGCAAGCTTTCTTT.

This clone occurred once. V gene TRBV6-1 combines with J gene TRBJ1-2; D gene unclear. This CDR3 spans 14 amino acids. Trimming removed 0 bases from V and 2 bases from J, with 7 bases in between. Germline V lookup: CDR1 MNHNS, CDR2 SASEGT. The CDR3 loop reads CASSEALQNYGYTF. The CDR3, as DNA: TGTGCCAGCAGTGAAGCGCTACAGAACTATGGCTACACCTTC.

In its sample, this clone was seen once. The chain employs TRBV7-9 and TRBJ2-5; 10 bases are a match to TRBD1. Germline CDR1 reads SEHNR; CDR2 reads FQNEAQ (reference sequence). V gave up 0 bases and J gave up 5 bases; unmatched junction bases: 0. The CDR3 is 14 residues long. The DNA of the CDR3 is TGTGCCAGCAGCTTAGCGGGACAGGGGGAGACCCAGTACTTC. It yields the protein CASSLAGQGETQYF.

This clone has only a few counts. This rearrangement joins TRBV19 to TRBJ1-5, with a possible D match to TRBD1 (5 bases). CDR1 is LNHDA and CDR2 is SQIVND in the germline V gene (reference sequence). V was pared by 3 bases and J by 11 bases, with 20 bases between. CDR3 length: 15 amino acids. CDR3 sequence: CASSIPDRDSQSQHF. CDR3 bases: TGTGCCAGTAGTATTCCAGACCGGGACTCCCAGTCCCAGCATTTT.

The chain employs TRBV5-1 and TRBJ2-7, with TRBD1 as a possible D gene (6 bases). Germline CDR1 SGHRS, CDR2 YFSETQ. The CDR3 is made up of 12 amino acids. V lost 5 bases to trimming and J lost 5 bases, with 11 bases between them. For the CDR3, the DNA is TGCGCCAGCAGTTATCCAGGGGACGAGCAGTACTTC. As protein: CASSYPGDEQYF.

This chain joins TRBV3-1 (or the pseudogene TRBV3-2) and TRBJ2-1; no reliable D call. Deletions cut 3 bases from V and 13 bases from J, with 13 bases between. Germline CDR1 LGHDT, CDR2 YNNKEL (reference sequence). This CDR3 has 12 residues. CDR3 region: CASSQQNLAQFF. The CDR3 DNA reads as TGTGCCAGCAGCCAGCAAAACTTAGCCCAGTTCTTC.

The table lists this clone with a count of one. This chain connects TRBV27 to TRBJ2-7; 9 positions agree with TRBD2. V was pared by 0 bases and J by 0 bases, with 9 bases of the junction left unmatched. This CDR3 has 18 amino acids. In germline, CDR1 is MNHEY, CDR2 SMNVEV (reference sequence). The CDR3 bases are TGTGCCAGCAGTTTATCGACCCCGGGACTAGCCAACTCCTACGAGCAGTACTTC. This translates into CASSLSTPGLANSYEQYF.

The genes are TRBV5-5 and TRBJ2-7, with 8 bases that match TRBD1. CDR1 and CDR2 (germline): SGHKS, YYEKEE (reference sequence). This CDR3 is built from 17 residues. J gave up 8 bases and V 0 bases, and 16 bases lay outside the gene matches. This CDR3 reads CASSLGSRSDRVLQQYF. The DNA of the CDR3 is TGTGCCAGCAGCTTGGGCAGCCGATCGGACAGGGTACTTCAGCAGTACTTC.

The V gene is TRBV25-1, the J gene TRBJ1-2; 7 bases are a match to TRBD1. The CDR3 sequence is 14 residues long. CDR1 and CDR2 from the germline V gene are MGHDK and SYGVNS. The junction had 5 bases not matched to a gene; V was cut back by 5 bases and J by 2 bases. The CDR3 loop reads CASSTQGWNYGYTF. In nucleotides, the CDR3 is TGTGCCAGCAGTACACAGGGGTGGAACTATGGCTACACCTTC.

The chain uses TRBV7-2 and TRBJ1-2, with D unresolved. V was pared by 2 bases and J by 4 bases, with 11 bases between. Germline V gene lookup returns CDR1 SGHTA and CDR2 FQGNSA. This CDR3 contains 14 residues. In DNA, the CDR3 is TGTGCCAGCAGCTTAAGAACAGAGCTCTATGGCTACACCTTC. Translated, it gives CASSLRTELYGYTF. The whole variable domain, filled in from reference TRBV7-2 and TRBJ1-2, reads GAGVSQSPSNKVTEKGKDVELRCDPISGHTALYWYRQSLGQGLEFLIYFQGNSAPDKSGLPSDRFSAERTGGSVSTLTIQRTQQEDSAVYLCASSLRTELYGYTFGSGTRLTVV.

This chain uses TRBV6-5 with TRBJ2-7; a weak D match, TRBD2 (5 bases). V was clipped by 8 bases and J by 0 bases, with 14 bases between them. The CDR3 totals 14 residues. CDR1 is MNHEY, CDR2 SVGAGI, per germline. This CDR3 reads CASFSSWASYEQYF. The CDR3, as DNA: TGTGCCAGCTTTTCTAGCTGGGCCTCCTACGAGCAGTACTTC.

The genes are TRBV9 and TRBJ2-2; D perhaps matches TRBD1 (6 bases). CDR1 is SGDLS, CDR2 YYNGEE, per germline. This CDR3 has 13 amino acids. Trimming stripped 7 bases from V and 5 bases from J, with 12 bases between. Written as DNA, the CDR3 is TGTGCCAGCTGCCCCAGGGGAACCGGGGAGCTGTTTTTT. It codes for CASCPRGTGELFF. Supplemented by reference TRBV9 and TRBJ2-2, the full variable domain reads DSGVTQTPKHLITATGQRVTLRCSPRSGDLSVYWYQQSLDQGLQFLIQYYNGEERAKGNILERFSAQQFPDLHSELNLSSLELGDSALYFCASCPRGTGELFFGEGSRLTVL.

V usage is TRBV2 and J usage is TRBJ2-5; 7 bases are shared with TRBD1. CDR3 length: 14 residues. V was pared by 8 bases and J by 3 bases, with 9 bases of the junction left unmatched. Germline V gene sequence: CDR1 SNHLY, CDR2 FYNNEI. The CDR3 region is CASGKRTGKETQYF. CDR3 nucleotides: TGTGCCAGCGGGAAGAGGACAGGAAAAGAGACCCAGTACTTC.

The chain couples TRBV3-1 (or the pseudogene TRBV3-2) to TRBJ1-2; D remains unclear. V shed 1 base and J shed 1 base, with 10 bases lying between them. The CDR3 is 15 residues long. CDR1 LGHDT and CDR2 YNNKEL come from the germline V gene (reference sequence). CDR3 loop: CASSQGRHLNYGYTF. The CDR3 coding sequence is TGTGCCAGCAGCCAAGGTCGACACCTTAACTATGGCTACACCTTC.

A single count supports this clone. The rearrangement links TRBV6-5 to TRBJ1-1; 7 bases match TRBD1. Per the germline V gene, CDR1 is MNHEY and CDR2 is SVGAGI. The trim removed 6 bases at V and 2 bases at J, leaving 9 bases unmatched. The CDR3 covers 15 residues. The CDR3 bases are TGTGCCAGCAGGAGGGCGGGACAGAAAAACACTGAAGCTTTCTTT. It codes for CASRRAGQKNTEAFF.

The rearrangement joins TRBV29-1 to TRBJ2-3; 8 bases line up with TRBD1. J lost 0 bases, V lost 5 bases, and 7 bases had no gene match. The germline CDR1 and CDR2 sequences are SQVTM and ANQGSEA. The CDR3 has 15 residues. As DNA, the CDR3 is TGCAGCGTTTCCAAGGGACAGGTTAGCACAGATACGCAGTATTTT. It encodes CSVSKGQVSTDTQYF.

This clone appeared a single time. The V call is TRBV6-5, the J call TRBJ2-5; TRBD2 agrees at 10 bases. The V and J ends lost 2 bases and 1 base, in that order; junction bases with no gene match: 4. Per germline, CDR1 MNHEY and CDR2 SVGAGI. The CDR3 length is 16 residues. The CDR3 sequence is CASSYLGTSVQETQYF. The CDR3 DNA reads TGTGCCAGCAGTTACCTCGGGACTAGCGTCCAAGAGACCCAGTACTTC.

This clone was seen only once. The rearrangement links TRBV5-5 to TRBJ2-7, with 7 bases matching TRBD2. CDR1 and CDR2 (germline): SGHKS, YYEKEE (reference sequence). CDR3 length: 15 amino acids. Trimming took 4 bases from V and 2 from J; bases not matched to a gene: 9. This chain's CDR3 is CASSPSLGGTYEQYF. The CDR3 nucleotides read TGTGCCAGCAGCCCCTCTCTCGGGGGGACCTACGAGCAGTACTTC.

V gene TRBV5-4 combines with J gene TRBJ1-5, with D unresolved. CDR1 and CDR2 (germline): SGHNT, YYREEE (reference sequence). Trimming removed 0 bases at V and 5 bases at J, with 6 bases between. This CDR3 contains 13 residues. The CDR3 here is CASSLGGDQPQHF. CDR3 DNA sequence: TGTGCCAGCAGCTTGGGGGGAGATCAGCCCCAGCATTTT. Together with reference TRBV5-4 and TRBJ1-5, the CDR3 gives the full variable domain: ETGVTQSPTHLIKTRGQQVTLRCSSQSGHNTVSWYQQALGQGPQFIFQYYREEENGRGNFPPRFSGLQFPNYSSELNVNALELDDSALYLCASSLGGDQPQHFGDGTRLSIL.

This clone was observed a few times. This chain connects TRBV11-2 to TRBJ2-3, with a possible D match to TRBD1 (5 bases). Germline V lookup: CDR1 SGHAT, CDR2 FQNNGV. The CDR3 consists of 13 residues. V was cut by 6 bases and J by 6 bases, with 13 bases left in between. This chain's CDR3 is CASRGRAGDTQYF. CDR3 nucleotide sequence: TGTGCCAGCAGAGGCAGGGCTGGGGATACGCAGTATTTT.

J is TRBJ2-5 and V is TRBV5-4; D is possibly TRBD1 (6 bases). The CDR3 consists of 15 residues. V lost 0 bases and J lost 4, with 13 bases in between. CDR1 and CDR2 (germline): SGHNT, YYREEE (reference sequence). CDR3 loop: CASSLAPGESETQYF. CDR3 DNA: TGTGCCAGCAGCTTGGCCCCAGGGGAATCAGAGACCCAGTACTTC. The full variable domain, in which reference TRBV5-4 and TRBJ2-5 provide the parts outside the CDR3, is ETGVTQSPTHLIKTRGQQVTLRCSSQSGHNTVSWYQQALGQGPQFIFQYYREEENGRGNFPPRFSGLQFPNYSSELNVNALELDDSALYLCASSLAPGESETQYFGPGTRLLVL.

This chain connects TRBV18 to TRBJ1-2, with TRBD1 matching 7 bases. Germline CDR1 and CDR2: KGHSH and LQKENI. This CDR3 comprises 13 residues. The junction had 7 bases not matched to a gene; V was cut back by 6 bases and J by 6 bases. CDR3 bases: TGTGCCAGCTCGTCCGGGACAGAGGATGGCTACACCTTC. It yields the protein CASSSGTEDGYTF. Full variable domain (remainder filled in from reference TRBV18 and TRBJ1-2): NAGVMQNPRHLVRRRGQEARLRCSPMKGHSHVYWYRQLPEEGLKFMVYLQKENIIDESGMPKERFSAEFPKEGPSILRIQQVVRGDSAAYFCASSSGTEDGYTFGSGTRLTVV.

The V gene is TRBV6-1, the J gene TRBJ2-7; 10 bases fit TRBD1. The CDR3 is 16 amino acids. V lost 0 bases and J lost 2; bases outside the gene matches: 4. Germline V CDR1 and CDR2: MNHNS, SASEGT. CDR3 in DNA: TGTGCCAGCAGTGAAGCTGGGACAGGGGAGGCCTACGAGCAGTACTTC. It codes for CASSEAGTGEAYEQYF.

This chain uses TRBV7-2 with TRBJ2-1, with D perhaps matching TRBD2 (5 bases). The CDR3 runs 15 residues. With 1 base removed from V and 1 base from J, the gap between germline ends came to 8 bases. Germline-derived CDR1 and CDR2 are SGHTA and FQGNSA. Written as DNA, the CDR3 is TGTGCCAGCAGCTTAGGTCGGGGTTCCTACAATGAGCAGTTCTTC. Its protein is CASSLGRGSYNEQFF.